A few counts support the clone carrying this T cell receptor (beta chain). What it recognizes is unknown. Naive CD8 cells lacked CD45RO, underwent positive selection for CCR7 and left out terminally differentiated effector memory CD45RA+ cells. CDR3 length equals 13 residues. Looked up from germline, CDR1 is SGHTA and CDR2 is FQGNSA. V was cut by 4 bases and J by 5 bases, with 9 bases left in between. The sample comes from a study of shared clonotypes between healthy human individuals. Across the whole study: Researchers assigned three CD4 naive, three CD4 memory, two CD8 naive and one CD8 memory plate to each donor. Study-wide results and caveats: Generation of non-shared clonotypes was less probable than generation of clonotypes shared by all four donors.

In replicate PCRs of sorted subsets, 150 to 200 ng DNA, approximately 32,000 T cell genomes, was used. The authors' processing: As immunoSEQ supplied junction-only sequences (without quality scores), filtering differed. Profiled with immunoSEQ multiplex PCR; TCRdb holds only in-frame clones, not every one. V and J calls and clone size are given by that table; D and trimming were obtained from the DNA. The table shows about 2.2 million clones, with around 95% occurring only once. This rearrangement joins TRBV7-2 to TRBJ1-5; TRBD1 is a possible D gene (5 bases). Sequences were obtained from naive CD8+ T cells from PBMCs. This clonotype was sampled from a man between 18 and 35 years old in good health. Some clones in this sample may be carry-over from other donors' samples. The CDR3 protein is CASSSDSYQPQHF. DNA for the CDR3: TGTGCCAGCAGCTCAGACAGTTATCAGCCCCAGCATTTT.